Listed here is a single T cell receptor beta chain. What it recognizes is unknown. This sample was included in a study of T cell clonotyping in hematopoietic cell transplantation. Study as a whole: Cytoreduction preceded collection of pretransplant recipient samples. Study-level results: Recipient TCR diversity dropped after transplant; expanded clonotypes rose from day 30 to 180.

Time point described: recipient sample about 28 days before transplant, after cytoreduction. Samples: about 28 days before transplant, then days 30, 100 and 180 after. Profiling relied on immunoSEQ multiplex PCR, and the TCRdb table lists in-frame clones only, not all of them. The sample includes 25,000 to 30,000 clones, roughly 91% of them seen just once. CDR3 length: 12 residues. V was clipped by 2 bases and J by 5 bases, with 6 bases between them. CDR1 and CDR2 (germline): SGHTA, FQGNSA. The clonotype was recovered from a man aged 50-60 years with acute myeloid leukemia. Some clones in this sample may be carry-over from other donors' samples. V usage is TRBV7-2 and J usage is TRBJ1-2, with D perhaps TRBD1 (5 bases). Sequenced here: peripheral blood mononuclear cells, sampled before stem cell transplant. CDR3 in amino acids: CASSLSGYGYTF. The CDR3 nucleotides are TGTGCCAGCAGCTTATCAGGGTATGGCTACACCTTC.